This entry describes one TCR beta chain. The antigen is undetermined. The data were taken from a study of beta chain features in type 1 diabetes. CDR3 length: 13 amino acids. V lost 6 bases to trimming and J lost 7 bases; unmatched junction nucleotides: 2. CDR1 and CDR2 from the germline V gene are SQVTM and ANQGSEA. Expressed TCRB transcripts got sequenced, as all isolated RNA was reverse transcribed. The data were produced by immunoSEQ multiplex PCR, yet TCRdb's version contains in-frame clones alone and is incomplete. The data contain approximately 26,000 clones, almost 65% of them singletons. Regarding the study as a whole: A potential influence of HLA type upon TCRB rearrangement remained unresolved herein. Sequencing from cDNA could over-represent high-TCR-expressing cells. Within patients, naive, central memory and Treg TCRB repertoires seemed more similar than within healthy donors. Researchers report that Type 1 diabetes patients had moderately but significantly shorter TCRB CDR3s across all four CD4+ subsets.

The gene calls are TRBV29-1 and TRBJ1-6, with 11 bases identical to TRBD1. The sample was Tregs from blood. The sequence derives from a woman between 25 and 40 years old with type 1 diabetes. The CDR3 protein is CSVRDRGNSPLHF. CDR3 nucleotides: TGCAGCGTAAGGGACAGGGGGAATTCACCCCTCCACTTT.